These 5 T cell receptor beta chains originate from one sample sequenced in a study of blood T cell repertoires in COVID-19. Produced via immunoSEQ multiplex PCR; TCRdb's table is partial and in-frame only. The sample has approximately 160,000 clones, around 80% seen once; the top ten hold 2.5% to 3.5%. Sequenced material: peripheral blood. These TCRs come from a woman in her fifties or sixties with acute or convalescent COVID-19.

This chain uses TRBV18 with TRBJ2-7, with 16 bases matching TRBD2. Germline CDR1 reads KGHSH; CDR2 reads LQKENI. The CDR3 contains 19 residues. J gave up 3 bases and V 2 bases, and 10 bases lay outside the gene matches. This CDR3 reads CASSPRADGTSGGDYEQYF. CDR3 nucleotide sequence: TGTGCCAGCTCACCAAGGGCCGACGGGACTAGCGGGGGGGACTACGAGCAGTACTTC.

The chain couples TRBV28 to TRBJ1-5, with a tentative D call TRBD1 (6 bases). The CDR3 contains 14 residues. The V gene's germline CDR1 is MDHEN and CDR2 SYDVKM. V gave up 6 bases and J gave up 6 bases, with 15 bases separating them. The CDR3 loop reads CASSTGTSGQPQHF. CDR3 in DNA: TGTGCCAGCAGCACCGGGACATCGGGTCAGCCCCAGCATTTT.

The chain joins TRBV18 to TRBJ2-2; no clear D gene. CDR3 length: 13 amino acids. Germline CDR1 KGHSH, CDR2 LQKENI. Trimming removed 3 bases at V and 10 bases at J, with 12 bases between. CDR3 sequence (DNA): TGTGCCAGCTCACCTTGGAGCTCGGAGGAGCTGTTTTTT. The encoded protein is CASSPWSSEELFF. The complete variable domain, with remaining parts taken from reference TRBV18 and TRBJ2-2, reads NAGVMQNPRHLVRRRGQEARLRCSPMKGHSHVYWYRQLPEEGLKFMVYLQKENIIDESGMPKERFSAEFPKEGPSILRIQQVVRGDSAAYFCASSPWSSEELFFGEGSRLTVL.

This rearrangement joins TRBV5-4 to TRBJ1-3; the D gene is possibly TRBD1 (6 bases). V lost 1 base and J lost 2, with 10 bases in between. The CDR3 is 15 residues long. The germline V gene encodes CDR1 SGHNT and CDR2 YYREEE (reference sequence). CDR3 sequence (DNA): TGTGCCAGCAGCTTGTTAGCAGGGGCTGGAAACACCATATATTTT. This gives the protein CASSLLAGAGNTIYF.

The genes are TRBV30 and TRBJ2-7; 7 bases agree with TRBD2. This CDR3 spans 14 amino acids. J gave up 0 bases and V 8 bases, and 10 bases lay outside the gene matches. Germline-derived CDR1 and CDR2 are GTSNPN and SVGIG (reference sequence). This chain's CDR3 is CARDYGAGSYEQYF. The CDR3 DNA follows: TGTGCCCGGGACTATGGGGCAGGCTCCTACGAGCAGTACTTC. The entire variable domain, with the rest obtained from reference TRBV30 and TRBJ2-7, is as follows: SQTIHQWPATLVQPVGSPLSLECTVEGTSNPNLYWYRQAAGRGLQLLFYSVGIGQISSEVPQNLSASRPQDRQFILSSKKLLLSDSGFYLCARDYGAGSYEQYFGPGTRLTVT.